The 25 T cell receptor beta chains presented below share a single source sample, sequenced in a study of blood T cell repertoires in COVID-19. This table comes from immunoSEQ multiplex PCR, and its TCRdb copy is limited to in-frame clones, with some not included. The sample yields 86,000 or so clones, around nine tenths seen once. Sequencing was done on a sample of peripheral blood. The receptors stem from a man in his forties or fifties with active or convalescent COVID-19.

V is TRBV11-3 and J is TRBJ2-2; 8 positions agree with TRBD1. Germline CDR1 is SGHNT and CDR2 is YENEEA. The CDR3 is made up of 14 amino acids. The V gene end was trimmed by 5 bases and the J gene end by 6 bases; junction bases not matched to a gene: 5. The CDR3, as DNA: TGTGCCAGCAGCCCCGGACAGGGTTCCGGGGAGCTGTTTTTT. Translating it yields CASSPGQGSGELFF.

This chain joins TRBV6-1 and TRBJ1-4, with D possibly TRBD1 on 6 matching bases. V was pared by 2 bases and J by 7 bases, with 11 bases between. CDR3 length equals 14 residues. Germline lookup yields CDR1 MNHNS and CDR2 SASEGT. The CDR3: CASSERGGVEKLFF. The CDR3 DNA follows: TGTGCCAGCAGTGAACGCGGGGGCGTTGAAAAACTGTTTTTT.

The rearrangement links TRBV19 to TRBJ2-5, with 8 bases aligning to TRBD1. The CDR3 is made up of 13 amino acids. Germline values: CDR1 LNHDA, CDR2 SQIVND (reference sequence). V dropped 3 bases and J dropped 6; count of bases not matched to a gene: 3. The CDR3 DNA is TGTGCCAGTAGTATCACAGGGGGACAGACCCAGTACTTC. Its protein is CASSITGGQTQYF.

V usage is TRBV18 and J usage is TRBJ1-1; D possibly corresponds to TRBD1 (5 bases). The V gene lost 0 bases and the J gene lost 1 base, with 6 bases spanning the gap. The germline V gene has CDR1 KGHSH and CDR2 LQKENI. The CDR3 has 14 residues. This CDR3 reads CASSPPGQNTEAFF. CDR3 sequence (DNA): TGTGCCAGCTCACCACCGGGGCAGAACACTGAAGCTTTCTTT.

This sequence joins TRBV5-8 and TRBJ2-5; 7 bases line up with TRBD2. This CDR3 is built from 16 residues. V shed 0 bases, J shed 4 bases, and the junction held 9 bases outside the gene matches. Germline CDR1 reads SGHTS; CDR2 reads YDEGEE. This chain's CDR3 is CASSLDPLGGRETQYF. CDR3 DNA: TGTGCCAGCAGCTTGGATCCCCTGGGAGGGAGAGAGACCCAGTACTTC.

V is TRBV3-1 (or the pseudogene TRBV3-2) and J is TRBJ1-4, with 8 nucleotides matching TRBD1. The CDR3 covers 15 residues. The trim removed 6 bases at V and 8 bases at J, leaving 11 bases unmatched. Per the germline V gene, CDR1 is LGHDT and CDR2 is YNNKEL (reference sequence). CDR3 nucleotide sequence: TGTGCCAGCAGTCCCCAGGGGGCGACGGGGGAAAAACTGTTTTTT. Translating gives CASSPQGATGEKLFF.

The chain is built from TRBV28 and TRBJ1-6; no definite D call. CDR1 MDHEN and CDR2 SYDVKM come from the germline V gene. The CDR3 extends over 13 amino acids. The V end lost 8 bases, the J end lost 8 bases, and 13 bases lay between the germline ends. As DNA, the CDR3 is TGTGCCAGCGGCCGGGGTCGGGATTCACCCCTCCACTTT. As protein: CASGRGRDSPLHF.

The V call is TRBV7-9, the J call TRBJ2-1; 8 bases align to TRBD2. Trimming removed 4 bases from V and 9 bases from J; junction bases left unmatched: 8. The CDR3 runs 14 residues. Germline CDR1 is SEHNR and CDR2 is FQNEAQ (reference sequence). CDR3 DNA sequence: TGTGCCAGCAGCTCGGGGACTAGGCTAATTGAGCAGTTCTTC. It translates to CASSSGTRLIEQFF.

The chain uses TRBV6-5 and TRBJ1-4, with D hard to call. CDR3 length: 13 residues. Trimming took 5 bases from V and 10 from J, leaving 14 bases between them. The germline gives CDR1 MNHEY, CDR2 SVGAGI. The CDR3, as DNA: TGTGCCAGCAGTCGGCAGGCTGAAGGAAAACTGTTTTTT. Translation gives CASSRQAEGKLFF.

The rearrangement joins TRBV6-1 to TRBJ2-2, with no clear D. The CDR3 extends over 16 amino acids. Germline V lookup: CDR1 MNHNS, CDR2 SASEGT. V was clipped by 2 bases and J by 1 base, with 11 bases between them. The CDR3 nucleotides read TGTGCCAGCAGTGAAACGAGTGTAAGGAACACCGGGGAGCTGTTTTTT. Its translation: CASSETSVRNTGELFF.

This clone turned up a few times. The chain couples TRBV7-8 to TRBJ1-1; 8 bases line up with TRBD1. The CDR3 has 16 amino acids. Germline V gene sequence: CDR1 SGHVS, CDR2 FQNEAQ. The V gene end was trimmed by 3 bases and the J gene end by 5 bases; junction bases not matched to a gene: 11. This CDR3 is CASSFQPGGAGTEAFF. For the CDR3, the DNA is TGTGCCAGCAGCTTCCAGCCAGGGGGCGCAGGAACTGAAGCTTTCTTT.

This clone appeared once. The chain has TRBV7-9 and TRBJ1-2, with TRBD1 identical over 8 bases. In germline, CDR1 is SEHNR, CDR2 FQNEAQ (reference sequence). This CDR3 contains 13 residues. Trimming removed 2 bases from V and 5 bases from J; junction bases left unmatched: 1. CDR3 in amino acids: CASSLQGAYGYTF. The CDR3 DNA sequence: TGTGCCAGCAGCTTACAGGGGGCGTATGGCTACACCTTC.

This clone was counted a single time. This rearrangement joins TRBV7-2 to TRBJ2-7; 8 nucleotides match TRBD1. V lost 1 base, J lost 3 bases, and 5 bases stayed unmatched. CDR1 is SGHTA and CDR2 is FQGNSA in the germline V gene. The CDR3 has 15 residues. The CDR3, as DNA: TGTGCCAGCAGCTTAGGTGGACAGGGAATCTACGAGCAGTACTTC. Its protein product is CASSLGGQGIYEQYF.

The gene calls are TRBV7-9 and TRBJ2-3; D is unresolved. The V end lost 5 bases, the J end lost 7 bases, and 10 bases lay between the germline ends. This CDR3 region has 12 residues. Germline-derived CDR1 and CDR2 are SEHNR and FQNEAQ (reference sequence). The CDR3 reads CASSPAVNTQYF. As DNA, the CDR3 is TGTGCCAGCAGCCCGGCGGTAAATACGCAGTATTTT. The full variable domain, completed using reference TRBV7-9 and TRBJ2-3, is DTGVSQNPRHKITKRGQNVTFRCDPISEHNRLYWYRQTLGQGPEFLTYFQNEAQLEKSRLLSDRFSAERPKGSFSTLEIQRTEQGDSAMYLCASSPAVNTQYFGPGTRLTVL.

The CDR3 loop is CASKDRVYNSPLHF. The CDR3 bases are TGTGCCAGCAAGGACAGGGTCTATAATTCACCCCTCCACTTT. The chain combines TRBV2 with TRBJ1-6; TRBD1 agrees at 8 bases. The trim removed 7 bases at V and 3 bases at J, leaving 2 bases unmatched. The CDR3 contains 14 residues. The germline V gene encodes CDR1 SNHLY and CDR2 FYNNEI.

The rearrangement links TRBV9 to TRBJ1-2, with D uncertain. Germline CDR1 is SGDLS and CDR2 is YYNGEE. The CDR3 consists of 15 residues. Trimming shortened V by 0 bases and J by 0 bases, and 9 bases separated the two germline ends. The CDR3 here is CASSVAGEANYGYTF. The CDR3 DNA is TGTGCCAGCAGCGTAGCGGGAGAGGCTAACTATGGCTACACCTTC.

This clone was seen more than once but under ten times. The rearrangement links TRBV28 to TRBJ1-6; weak D call: TRBD1 (5 bases). Germline CDR1 is MDHEN and CDR2 is SYDVKM. This CDR3 contains 14 residues. V was pared by 4 bases and J by 9 bases, with 13 bases between. CDR3 bases: TGTGCCAGCAGTTGGGGACTCAGGTCTTCACCCCTCCACTTT. The encoded protein is CASSWGLRSSPLHF.

The chain uses TRBV7-2 and TRBJ1-6; D perhaps matches TRBD1 (5 bases). CDR1 and CDR2 (germline): SGHTA, FQGNSA. This CDR3 contains 17 residues. The V and J ends lost 1 base and 10 bases respectively, with 20 bases between them. Here the CDR3 reads CASSLVGIVVGVSPLHF. DNA for the CDR3: TGTGCCAGCAGCTTAGTGGGAATCGTCGTAGGGGTCTCACCCCTCCACTTT.

The rearrangement uses TRBV28 and TRBJ1-4; TRBD1 matches 7 bases. CDR1 and CDR2 (germline): MDHEN, SYDVKM. V trimming: 5 bases; J trimming: 0 bases; junction bases outside the gene matches: 6. There are 16 residues in the CDR3. The CDR3 sequence: CASSTTGTATNEKLFF. The CDR3 DNA follows: TGTGCCAGCAGTACAACCGGGACAGCAACTAATGAAAAACTGTTTTTT.

The chain links TRBV9 to TRBJ2-1; 14 bases match TRBD2. The CDR3 is 15 residues long. Germline assignment: CDR1 SGDLS and CDR2 YYNGEE. The V segment lost 4 bases and the J segment 9 bases; nucleotides outside the gene matches: 6. In DNA, the CDR3 is TGTGCCAGCAGCCCGACTAGCGGGGGGGCCAGTGAGCAGTTCTTC. It translates to CASSPTSGGASEQFF. Using reference TRBV9 and TRBJ2-1 for the parts outside the CDR3, the full variable domain is DSGVTQTPKHLITATGQRVTLRCSPRSGDLSVYWYQQSLDQGLQFLIQYYNGEERAKGNILERFSAQQFPDLHSELNLSSLELGDSALYFCASSPTSGGASEQFFGPGTRLTVL.

The rearrangement joins TRBV10-3 to TRBJ2-1, with TRBD2 as a possible D gene (6 bases). The V end was cut by 6 bases, the J end by 6 bases, with 21 bases between. The CDR3 covers 16 residues. Germline CDR1 ENHRY, CDR2 SYGVKD. The chain's CDR3 is CAISPPGLVTSNEQFF. CDR3 in DNA: TGTGCCATCAGCCCTCCGGGACTGGTCACCTCCAATGAGCAGTTCTTC.

The rearrangement uses TRBV4-1 and TRBJ2-7; D is perhaps TRBD2 (6 bases). Trimming cost V 2 bases and J 4 bases, with 18 bases left between them. The CDR3 spans 16 residues. Germline loops: CDR1 MGHRA, CDR2 YSYEKL. CDR3 sequence: CASSQTASALSYEQYF. The CDR3 nucleotides are TGCGCCAGCAGCCAAACGGCTAGCGCCCTTTCGTACGAGCAGTACTTC.

This clone showed up just a few times. CDR3 DNA sequence: TGTGCCAGCGGGGAGATGGGGGCAAGCAATCAGCCCCAGCATTTT. Amino acids: CASGEMGASNQPQHF. This chain links TRBV9 with TRBJ1-5; perhaps TRBD1 as D (6 bases). CDR3 length: 15 amino acids. CDR1 and CDR2 (germline): SGDLS, YYNGEE. Trimming removed 7 bases from V and 1 base from J, with 15 bases in between.

CDR3 region: CASSPSNLGGKVQYF. CDR3 in DNA: TGTGCCAGCAGCCCCTCGAACCTAGGAGGAAAAGTTCAGTACTTC. V usage is TRBV7-2 and J usage is TRBJ2-4; D possibly corresponds to TRBD2 (5 bases). From germline, CDR1 is SGHTA and CDR2 FQGNSA. CDR3 length: 15 amino acids. With 5 bases removed from V and 11 bases from J, the gap between germline ends came to 22 bases. Drawing the rest from reference TRBV7-2 and TRBJ2-4, the complete variable domain is GAGVSQSPSNKVTEKGKDVELRCDPISGHTALYWYRQSLGQGLEFLIYFQGNSAPDKSGLPSDRFSAERTGGSVSTLTIQRTQQEDSAVYLCASSPSNLGGKVQYFGAGTRLSVL.

This chain connects TRBV2 to TRBJ2-5, with TRBD2 matching 7 bases. V gave up 6 bases and J gave up 4 bases; unmatched junction bases: 8. This CDR3 is 14 amino acids long. Germline V gene data show CDR1 as SNHLY and CDR2 as FYNNEI. Here the CDR3 reads CASSVRGVRETQYF. In DNA form, the CDR3 reads TGTGCCAGCAGCGTTCGGGGGGTACGAGAGACCCAGTACTTC. Together with reference TRBV2 and TRBJ2-5, the CDR3 gives the full variable domain: EPEVTQTPSHQVTQMGQEVILRCVPISNHLYFYWYRQILGQKVEFLVSFYNNEISEKSEIFDDQFSVERPDGSNFTLKIRSTKLEDSAMYFCASSVRGVRETQYFGPGTRLLVL.